Listed below are T cell receptor beta chains from one sample, sequenced in a study of identical twins. TCRdb independently ran MiXCR on the 5' RACE reads; one entry per CDR3 protein. The sample contains approximately 700,000 distinct CDR3 sequences, approximately 18% of which appear only once. The data were also submitted as part of a second study, on T cells expressing NK-cell markers.

The source material was PBMCs. These receptors all stem from a woman between 18 and 29 years old in good health. CDR3s include the opening cysteine and the closing phenylalanine or tryptophan. D genes are given only for firm matches. For some rows the clone size is stated as once, few or many, or as a class when expanded; others skip it.

CDR3 DNA	CDR3 protein	V gene	D gene	clone size	J gene
TGTGCCACCTCACCTCAGGGGGATCCCGGGGAGCTGTTTTTT	CATSPQGDPGELFF	TRBV7-9	TRBD1	.	TRBJ2-2
TGTGCCAGCAGCTTAGTAGTAGGGACGAACACTGAAGCTTTCTTT	CASSLVVGTNTEAFF	TRBV7-9	.	.	TRBJ1-1
TGTGCCAGCAGTTACATCCCGGACAGCCTGGGCTACACCTTC	CASSYIPDSLGYTF	TRBV6-5	.	few	TRBJ1-2
TGTGCCATCAGTGAGAGCGGCTTCACAGATACGCAGTATTTT	CAISESGFTDTQYF	TRBV10-3	.	.	TRBJ2-3
TGTGCCAGCAGTACTAGCGGGTTGGGGGTGCAGTACTTC	CASSTSGLGVQYF	TRBV7-2	TRBD2	.	TRBJ2-7
TGTGCCAGCGGAAAGCGGGGGGGAGAGACTAATGAGCAGTTCTTC	CASGKRGGETNEQFF	TRBV27	TRBD2	.	TRBJ2-1
TGTGCCAGCAGTACCCGGACAGGGTCTGGGGCCAACGTCCTGACTTTC	CASSTRTGSGANVLTF	TRBV12-3/TRBV12-4	TRBD1	.	TRBJ2-6
TGTGCCAGCAGCTCGTCATCGGGGACAGAGCAGTTCTTC	CASSSSSGTEQFF	TRBV7-2	.	few	TRBJ2-1
TGTGCCAGCAGCCTCAGGGAAATCCAAGAGACCCAGTACTTC	CASSLREIQETQYF	TRBV7-9	.	many	TRBJ2-5
TGCGCCAGCAGCCACCTCGGGGACAGGGGGGGATATGGCTACACCTTC	CASSHLGDRGGYGYTF	TRBV4-1	TRBD1	.	TRBJ1-2
TGCAGTGCTAGGGTCCGGGGGCTCCCCTACGAGCAGTACTTC	CSARVRGLPYEQYF	TRBV20-1	.	.	TRBJ2-7
TGTGCCAGCAGTCCTAACGACAGAATATTCTCTGAAGCTTTCTTT	CASSPNDRIFSEAFF	TRBV12-3/TRBV12-4	.	few	TRBJ1-1
TGCGCCACCGTGGGACAGGGACGGACCCAGTACTTC	CATVGQGRTQYF	TRBV5-1	TRBD1	.	TRBJ2-5
TGCAGTGCCTTACGGCAGGTCCACGAGCAGTACTTC	CSALRQVHEQYF	TRBV20-1	.	few	TRBJ2-7
TGTGCCAGCAGACCCGAGGGCTCCTTGTCCTACAATGAGCAGTTCTTC	CASRPEGSLSYNEQFF	TRBV12-3/TRBV12-4	.	.	TRBJ2-1
TGTGCCAGCAGTTGGACAGGGGGCGAGGATACGCAGTATTTT	CASSWTGGEDTQYF	TRBV27	TRBD1	.	TRBJ2-3
TGCAGTGCTAGGGTTAGCGGGGGAGAGACCCAGTACTTC	CSARVSGGETQYF	TRBV20-1	TRBD2	.	TRBJ2-5
TGCGCCAGCAGCTTCTCCGGGGCTGCGAACACTGAAGCTTTCTTT	CASSFSGAANTEAFF	TRBV5-1	.	.	TRBJ1-1
TGCAGTGCTGCAAAGGGGGGTCAGCCCCAGCATTTT	CSAAKGGQPQHF	TRBV20-1	.	.	TRBJ1-5
TGCGCCAGCAGCCAAGATCGGCCCACAGATACGCAGTATTTT	CASSQDRPTDTQYF	TRBV4-1	.	.	TRBJ2-3
TGCAGCGGCCTCGAATTTACGACAGCTAACTATGGCTACACCTTC	CSGLEFTTANYGYTF	TRBV29-1	.	.	TRBJ1-2
TGTGCCAGCAGTCACGGGAGGCTAAGCAGATCGAACACCGGGGAGCTGTTTTTT	CASSHGRLSRSNTGELFF	TRBV27	TRBD2	.	TRBJ2-2
TGTGCCAGCAGTTACACGGGGCCCACCCCACATACGCAGTATTTT	CASSYTGPTPHTQYF	TRBV6-5	.	many	TRBJ2-3
TGCGCCAGCAGCCAAGGAACAGGGTCAGGGACTGAAGCTTTCTTT	CASSQGTGSGTEAFF	TRBV4-3	.	few	TRBJ1-1
TGCAGTGCTAGTCTAGCGGGAGGGCCCGGGGAGCTGTTTTTT	CSASLAGGPGELFF	TRBV20-1	TRBD2	few	TRBJ2-2
TGCAGCGTTGAGTCGGAAGGGGACAGGACAGATACGCAGTATTTT	CSVESEGDRTDTQYF	TRBV29-1	TRBD1	.	TRBJ2-3
TGTGCCAGCAGCGCCGGGGGAGGGATGAGCACAGATACGCAGTATTTT	CASSAGGGMSTDTQYF	TRBV11-3	TRBD2	few	TRBJ2-3
TGTGCCAGCAGCCAAGGGGGAGCTGGGTACCAAGAGACCCAGTACTTC	CASSQGGAGYQETQYF	TRBV12-3/TRBV12-4	.	few	TRBJ2-5
TGCAGTGCCGGACGAGGGGGTTACACAGATACGCAGTATTTT	CSAGRGGYTDTQYF	TRBV20-1	.	.	TRBJ2-3
TGTGCCATCAGTGACTGGAGGGAGGACTCGTGGTTCTTC	CAISDWREDSWFF	TRBV10-3	.	.	TRBJ2-1
TGTGCCAGCTCAACGACTAGCGTTGAGACCCAGTACTTC	CASSTTSVETQYF	TRBV6-1	TRBD2	.	TRBJ2-5
TGTGCCAGCAGCGCCGGACAGGGTAAGGGCACTGAAGCTTTCTTT	CASSAGQGKGTEAFF	TRBV5-6	TRBD1	.	TRBJ1-1
TGCGCCAGCAGCTTGTCTGGGCACGAGCAGTACTTC	CASSLSGHEQYF	TRBV5-1	.	.	TRBJ2-7
TGTGCCAGCAGCTTGCCTGGACTAGCGGGGGGTCTAGAGACCCAGTACTTC	CASSLPGLAGGLETQYF	TRBV5-6	TRBD2	.	TRBJ2-5
TGTGCCAGCAGCTTAGACCGGCAGGGACACGAAAAACTGTTTTTT	CASSLDRQGHEKLFF	TRBV7-9	.	.	TRBJ1-4
TGCAGTGCTAGCAGGGGACAGGGTGACACTGAAGCTTTCTTT	CSASRGQGDTEAFF	TRBV20-1	TRBD1	.	TRBJ1-1
TGTGCCAGCAGCTTATGGTCTGACCATTCCTACGAGCAGTACTTC	CASSLWSDHSYEQYF	TRBV13	.	few	TRBJ2-7
TGCAGCGTTGGCAGTACTGAAGCTTTCTTT	CSVGSTEAFF	TRBV29-1	.	.	TRBJ1-1
TGCAGCGTCGGGGGGACTAGCGTTGAGCAGTTCTTC	CSVGGTSVEQFF	TRBV29-1	TRBD2	.	TRBJ2-1
TGCAGTGCTAGGGGAAATGACAGGGGCGGGAACACTGAAGCTTTCTTT	CSARGNDRGGNTEAFF	TRBV20-1	TRBD1	.	TRBJ1-1
TGTGCCATCAGTGTCCGGGACAGCGCCTACAATGAGCAGTTCTTC	CAISVRDSAYNEQFF	TRBV10-3	TRBD1	few	TRBJ2-1
TGCAGTGCTAGAGATTCAGATAGGACAGGGAAAAACGAGCAGTACTTC	CSARDSDRTGKNEQYF	TRBV20-1	TRBD1	.	TRBJ2-7
TGCGCCAGCAGCATCGGGACAGTTCATGAAAAACTGTTTTTT	CASSIGTVHEKLFF	TRBV5-1	TRBD1	.	TRBJ1-4
TGCGCCAGCAGCTTCGGCGGGTCCCTCTACGAGCAGTACTTC	CASSFGGSLYEQYF	TRBV5-1	.	.	TRBJ2-7
TGTGCCATCAGTGAGTGGACTCCCGATACGCAGTATTTT	CAISEWTPDTQYF	TRBV10-3	.	.	TRBJ2-3
TGTGCCACCAGCAGTGAAATCACCGGGACGGCCTATGGGACCCAGTACTTC	CATSSEITGTAYGTQYF	TRBV15	.	.	TRBJ2-5
TGTGCCAGCAGCTTAGGTGTGGCCACTGAAGCTTTCTTT	CASSLGVATEAFF	TRBV7-7	.	few	TRBJ1-1
TGTGCCACCAGCAGAGCGGCGGACCCCTACGAGCAGTACTTC	CATSRAADPYEQYF	TRBV15	.	many	TRBJ2-7
TGTGCCAGCAGTTACAGGGTTGGTGAAAAACTGTTTTTT	CASSYRVGEKLFF	TRBV28	.	.	TRBJ1-4
TGTGCCAGCAGCTCCTACTGGAACACTGAAGCTTTCTTT	CASSSYWNTEAFF	TRBV11-3	.	.	TRBJ1-1
TGTGCCAGCAGCCAAGATAGCGGGGGATCCTACGAGCAGTACTTC	CASSQDSGGSYEQYF	TRBV4-2	TRBD2	many	TRBJ2-7
TGCAGTGCTAGAGATCACGGGGGACTTATCACTGAAGCTTTCTTT	CSARDHGGLITEAFF	TRBV20-1	.	few	TRBJ1-1
TGTGCCAGCAGTTTAGGCTGGCTAGCTGTTGATGAGCAGTTCTTC	CASSLGWLAVDEQFF	TRBV12-3/TRBV12-4	.	few	TRBJ2-1
TGCAGTGCAAAGGAGGACTTGGCCACAGATACGCAGTATTTT	CSAKEDLATDTQYF	TRBV20-1	.	once	TRBJ2-3
TGCGCCAGCAGCTGGGGATCCGGCCCTGGCGAGCAGTACTTC	CASSWGSGPGEQYF	TRBV5-1	.	.	TRBJ2-7